This T cell receptor (beta chain) emerged from a study of blood T cells in healthy people across ages. CDR3 length: 13 amino acids. The V gene's germline CDR1 is SQVTM and CDR2 ANQGSEA. J gave up 5 bases and V 5 bases, and 6 bases lay outside the gene matches. A few counts support this clonotype. Its antigen is undetermined. Then a second PCR, running roughly 7 to 11 cycles, was carried out with a sample-barcoded 5' primer and a J-beta primer mix. One entry per CDR3 protein, called by TCRdb with MiXCR from the 5' RACE reads. The repertoire includes more than 1 million distinct CDR3 sequences, under 55% of them detected once, and under 20% sits in the top ten. Study-level findings and limits: Estimated diversity, derived from one million T cells, was regarded as an underestimate.

The chain recombines TRBV29-1 with TRBJ2-7; 10 bases line up with TRBD2. The sequencing input was blood. This sequence originates from a woman aged 55-69 years in good health. CDR3 coding DNA: TGCAGCGTTAAGGGGACTAGCGTCAACGAGCAGTACTTC. The encoded protein is CSVKGTSVNEQYF.